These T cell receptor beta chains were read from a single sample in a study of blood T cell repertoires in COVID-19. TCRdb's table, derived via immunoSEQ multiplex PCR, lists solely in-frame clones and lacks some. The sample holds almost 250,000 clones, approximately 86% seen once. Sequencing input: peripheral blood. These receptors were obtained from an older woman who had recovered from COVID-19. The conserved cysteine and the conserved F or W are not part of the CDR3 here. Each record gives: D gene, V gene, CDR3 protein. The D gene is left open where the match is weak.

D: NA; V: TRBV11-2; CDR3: ASSFRDRKINTGELF
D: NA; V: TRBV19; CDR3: ASNSGRAGATGELF
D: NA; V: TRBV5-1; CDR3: ASSLVGTGASGNTIY
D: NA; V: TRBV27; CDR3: ASRSQDNEQF
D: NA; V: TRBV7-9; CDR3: ASSFVLETQY
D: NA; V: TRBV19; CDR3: ASSRGGRGTDTQY
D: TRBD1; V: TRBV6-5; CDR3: ASSPGQGNEKLF
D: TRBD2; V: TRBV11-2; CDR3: ASSFSSGADTQY
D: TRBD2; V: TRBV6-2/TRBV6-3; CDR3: ASSYRTSGASFGTDTQY
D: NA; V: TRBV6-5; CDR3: ASSRYRVFDLYT
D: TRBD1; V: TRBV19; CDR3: ASSTATGVFGGYT
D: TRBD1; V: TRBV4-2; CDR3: ASSQDWQGVRETQY
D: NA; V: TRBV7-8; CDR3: ASSPWRVAVGEQF
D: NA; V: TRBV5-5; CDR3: ASSLGRGQETQY
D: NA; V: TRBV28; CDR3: ASSKDRRAGELF
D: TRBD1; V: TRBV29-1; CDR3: SGEEGARDGYT
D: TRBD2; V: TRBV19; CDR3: ASSPVRASGGGTDTQY
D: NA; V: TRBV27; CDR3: ASSFDRLLTYEQY
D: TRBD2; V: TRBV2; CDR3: ASGSPGGAYEQY
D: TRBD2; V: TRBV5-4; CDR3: ASSFSGGQETQY
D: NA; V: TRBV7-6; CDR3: ASSLTPRGSGNTIY
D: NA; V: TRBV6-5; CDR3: ASSFRETGRNEQY
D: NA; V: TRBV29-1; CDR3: SVEDPNRAAGEQY
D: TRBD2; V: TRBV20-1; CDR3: SASIGGAWNEQF
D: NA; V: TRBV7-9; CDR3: ASSLGFGGRNTEAF
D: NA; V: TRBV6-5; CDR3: ASSTSGLEQY
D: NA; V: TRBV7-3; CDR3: ASSLSSGATEAF
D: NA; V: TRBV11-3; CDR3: ASSVTAQAIQY
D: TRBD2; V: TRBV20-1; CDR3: SAEAGGGQF
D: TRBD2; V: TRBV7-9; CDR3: ASSLGETSANTGELF
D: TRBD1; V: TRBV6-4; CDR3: AQHMGQGEYGYT
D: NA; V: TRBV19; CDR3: ASSMGGATNQPQH
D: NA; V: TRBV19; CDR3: ASSIGQGVDIQY
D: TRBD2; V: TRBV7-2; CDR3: ASSSGLARTYEQY
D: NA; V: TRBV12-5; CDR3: ASGSHTGGRNTEAF
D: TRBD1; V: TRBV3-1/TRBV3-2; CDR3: ASSHNRGTSNYGYT
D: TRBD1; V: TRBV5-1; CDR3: ASSSLTGQETQY
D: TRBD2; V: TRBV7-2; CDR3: ASSTTSGGLGDTQY
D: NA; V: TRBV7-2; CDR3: ASSLHQNTEAF
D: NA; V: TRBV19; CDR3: ASSIEGGAGDTQY
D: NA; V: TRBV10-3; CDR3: AISGGRAVNSPLH
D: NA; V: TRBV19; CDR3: ASSRDGRGTEAF
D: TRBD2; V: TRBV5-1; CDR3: ASSPRGGSGFSNPLEQF
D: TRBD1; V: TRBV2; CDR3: ASSAEPGTGVSPLH
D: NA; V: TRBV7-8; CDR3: ASRPGDGGIYEQY